This T cell receptor beta chain is drawn from a study of cytomegalovirus exposure and HLA in healthy donors. As concerns this clone: The antigen remains unidentified.

Primers for the PCR totalled 60 Vbeta and 13 Jbeta. Only in-frame clones appear in the TCRdb table, and some are missing; sequencing was by immunoSEQ multiplex PCR. This table holds about 60,000 clones. The CDR3 covers 16 residues. V lost 5 bases, J lost 4 bases, and 21 bases lay in between. Looked up from germline, CDR1 is SEHNR and CDR2 is FQNEAQ (reference sequence). Study-wide points: While the bulk of TCR sequences proved rare, some public TCRs turned up in many donors.

The sample taken for sequencing was PBMCs. V is TRBV7-9 and J is TRBJ2-7; possibly TRBD2 for D (6 bases). This sequence originates from a man aged 45-65 years in good health and CMV-seropositive. The CDR3 DNA sequence: TGTGCCAGCAGCACTTATCGGGGACGGGGGATATACGAGCAGTACTTC. It translates to CASSTYRGRGIYEQYF.